This T cell receptor (beta chain) derives from a study of identical twins. This clonotype was detected only a few times. Its antigen is still unknown. One entry per CDR3 protein, called by TCRdb with MiXCR from the 5' RACE reads. The sample shows roughly 1.6 million distinct CDR3 sequences, around 33% of them seen only once. Healthy Caucasians provided all donations. Study results and limitations: Fewer insertions characterized abundant cord blood beta clonotypes, whereas memory repertoires showed none. Models underestimated how often monozygotic twins shared out-of-frame TCR alpha.

Sequencing was carried out using cord blood. The clonotype was recovered from a newborn girl in good health.

The CDR3 bases are TGTGCCAGCAGTTCACCTTTTAGGGACAGAGACTCCTACGAGCAGTACTTC. This gives the protein CASSSPFRDRDSYEQYF. The J gene is TRBJ2-7, the V gene TRBV28, with 7 bases aligning to TRBD1. With V trimmed by 4 bases and J by 0 bases, 12 bases remained unmatched. This CDR3 is built from 17 residues. Germline-derived CDR1 and CDR2 are MDHEN and SYDVKM.